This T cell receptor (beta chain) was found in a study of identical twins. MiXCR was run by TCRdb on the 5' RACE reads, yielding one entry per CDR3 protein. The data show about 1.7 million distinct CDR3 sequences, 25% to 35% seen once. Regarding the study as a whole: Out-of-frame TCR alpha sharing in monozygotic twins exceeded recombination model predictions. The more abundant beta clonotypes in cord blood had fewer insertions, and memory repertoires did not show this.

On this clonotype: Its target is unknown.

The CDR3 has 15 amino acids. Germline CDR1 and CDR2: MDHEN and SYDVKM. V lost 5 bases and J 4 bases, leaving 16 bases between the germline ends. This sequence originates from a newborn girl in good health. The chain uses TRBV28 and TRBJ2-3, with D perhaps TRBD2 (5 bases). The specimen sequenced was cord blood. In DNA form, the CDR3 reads TGTGCCAGCAGTGCAAGACTACCTGCTTCAGATACGCAGTATTTT. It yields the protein CASSARLPASDTQYF.